These 11 T cell receptor beta chains came from one sample sequenced in a study of blood T cells in healthy people across ages. PCR was performed a second time for about 7 to 12 cycles using a sample-barcoded 5' primer and a J-beta primer mix. TCRdb processed the 5' RACE reads anew with MiXCR; each CDR3 protein has one entry. The sample has 650,000 to 1,000,000 distinct CDR3 sequences; 35% to 40% are singletons. The sequenced sample was blood. These TCRs come from a man between 18 and 35 years old in good health.

This clonotype was seen only a few times. This chain joins TRBV20-1 and TRBJ2-7; D is ambiguous. This CDR3 is 11 amino acids long. Trimming pared 6 bases from V and 3 bases from J, leaving 9 bases between. Germline assignment: CDR1 DFQATT and CDR2 SNEGSKA (reference sequence). CDR3 nucleotide sequence: TGCAGTGCCATAGGTTTCTACGAGCAGTACTTC. Residues: CSAIGFYEQYF.

Comment on this clonotype: The junction and the germline gene differ at one end; a read error may be behind it. This rearrangement joins TRBV12-3 or TRBV12-4 to TRBJ1-4; possible D gene TRBD1, 5 bases. This CDR3 is built from 12 residues. The DNA for the CDR3 is TGTGCCCGCAGTTTATCAGGGACGGGACTGTTTTTT. This encodes CARSLSGTGLFF.

A remark on this clonotype: A much larger clone sits a single nucleotide away, making a read error possible. This rearrangement joins TRBV29-1 to TRBJ2-7; no reliable D call. V lost 4 bases and J 8 bases, leaving 9 bases between the germline ends. The CDR3 sequence is 10 residues long. Germline CDR1 is SQVTM and CDR2 is ANQGSEA. CDR3 bases: TGCAGCGTTGTTGAGACCAAGCAGTACTTC. This codes for CSVVETKQYF.

This clonotype was detected ten times or more. The rearrangement uses TRBV4-3 and TRBJ2-3; 8 nucleotides align to TRBD1. The ends lost 2 bases at V and 6 bases at J; junction bases unmatched: 7. The CDR3 runs 15 residues. Per germline, CDR1 LGHNA and CDR2 YSLEER. The CDR3 bases are TGCGCCAGCAGCCAAACGACAGGGGACGGGGATACGCAGTATTTT. Residues: CASSQTTGDGDTQYF.

Comments on this clonotype: A read error may be the cause here, since a much bigger clone is one base away. The chain is built from TRBV5-6 and TRBJ2-1; the D gene is possibly TRBD1 (6 bases). V lost 4 bases and J lost 7, with 15 bases in between. CDR1 is SGHDT, CDR2 YYEEEE, per germline. The CDR3 has 14 residues. DNA for the CDR3: TGTGCCAGCAGCGTGGGGGCTACCAATAATGAGCAGTTCTTC. Amino acid sequence: CASSVGATNNEQFF.

This clonotype was counted only a few times. V and J are TRBV10-3 and TRBJ2-3, with D possibly being TRBD2 (7 bases). This CDR3 contains 16 residues. The germline V and J ends were trimmed by 0 bases and 5 bases, with 15 bases remaining between them. Per the germline V gene, CDR1 is ENHRY and CDR2 is SYGVKD. The CDR3 nucleotides read TGTGCCATCAGTGAGTCGAGGCGGGGGCTTGGAGATACGCAGTATTTT. It yields the protein CAISESRRGLGDTQYF.

This clonotype occurred a few times. V usage is TRBV28 and J usage is TRBJ2-3; 7 bases are shared with TRBD2. The CDR3 sequence is 15 residues long. The germline gives CDR1 MDHEN, CDR2 SYDVKM. The J segment lost 3 bases and the V segment lost 3 bases, leaving 6 bases of the junction unmatched. In DNA, the CDR3 is TGTGCCAGCAGTTTGGGGGGGAATCCAACAGATACGCAGTATTTT. It is translated as CASSLGGNPTDTQYF.

The V gene is TRBV20-1, the J gene TRBJ2-1; D tentatively reads TRBD1 or TRBD2 (5 bases each). The CDR3 consists of 15 residues. V lost 3 bases and J 10 bases, leaving 22 bases between the germline ends. Per the germline V gene, CDR1 is DFQATT and CDR2 is SNEGSKA (reference sequence). Here the CDR3 DNA reads TGCAGTGCTAGGGGACCACTCCTAGGGGTAGTGGAGCAGTTCTTC. Residues: CSARGPLLGVVEQFF.

The gene calls are TRBV7-9 and TRBJ2-2; D perhaps matches TRBD1 (5 bases). Trimming removed 11 bases at V and 0 bases at J, with 13 bases between. Germline-derived CDR1 and CDR2 are SEHNR and FQNEAQ (reference sequence). This CDR3 contains 14 residues. CDR3 residues: CAHLAGTNTGELFF. The CDR3 bases are TGTGCCCACCTGGCAGGGACGAACACCGGGGAGCTGTTTTTT.

This rearrangement joins TRBV7-9 to TRBJ2-1; TRBD2 matches 14 bases. The CDR3 runs 15 residues. The V and J ends lost 4 bases and 7 bases, in that order; junction bases with no gene match: 3. Germline CDR1 SEHNR, CDR2 FQNEAQ (reference sequence). CDR3 loop: CASSSTSGRVNEQFF. The CDR3 DNA is TGTGCCAGCAGCTCGACTAGCGGGAGGGTAAATGAGCAGTTCTTC.

As to this clonotype: Being one base from a much bigger clone, this may be a read error. The V and J genes are TRBV20-1 and TRBJ2-1; unclear D gene. This CDR3 region has 14 residues. Trimming removed 0 bases from V and 10 bases from J, with 16 bases in between. Germline V gene data show CDR1 as DFQATT and CDR2 as SNEGSKA (reference sequence). The chain's CDR3 is CSARELGNSYEQFF. DNA for the CDR3: TGCAGTGCTAGAGAATTGGGGAACTCCTACGAGCAGTTCTTC.